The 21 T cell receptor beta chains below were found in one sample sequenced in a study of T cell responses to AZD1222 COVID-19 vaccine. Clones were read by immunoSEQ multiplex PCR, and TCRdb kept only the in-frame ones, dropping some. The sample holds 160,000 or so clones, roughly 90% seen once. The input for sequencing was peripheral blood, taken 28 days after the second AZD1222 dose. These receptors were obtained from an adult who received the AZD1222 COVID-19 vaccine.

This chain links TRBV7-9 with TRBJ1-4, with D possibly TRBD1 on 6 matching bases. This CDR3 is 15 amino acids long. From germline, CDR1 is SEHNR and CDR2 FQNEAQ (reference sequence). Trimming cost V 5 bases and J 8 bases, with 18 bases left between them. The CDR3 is CASSLDRQAFEKLFF. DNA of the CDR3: TGTGCCAGCAGCCTAGACAGGCAGGCGTTCGAAAAACTGTTTTTT. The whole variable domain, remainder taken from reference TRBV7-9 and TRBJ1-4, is DTGVSQNPRHKITKRGQNVTFRCDPISEHNRLYWYRQTLGQGPEFLTYFQNEAQLEKSRLLSDRFSAERPKGSFSTLEIQRTEQGDSAMYLCASSLDRQAFEKLFFGSGTQLSVL.

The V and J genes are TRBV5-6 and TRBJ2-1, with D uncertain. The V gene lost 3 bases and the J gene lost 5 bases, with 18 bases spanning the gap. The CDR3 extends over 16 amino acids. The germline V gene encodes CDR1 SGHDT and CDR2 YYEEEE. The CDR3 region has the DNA TGTGCCAGCAGCTCTACCGCCCAGCGCCGTGACAATGAGCAGTTCTTC. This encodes CASSSTAQRRDNEQFF.

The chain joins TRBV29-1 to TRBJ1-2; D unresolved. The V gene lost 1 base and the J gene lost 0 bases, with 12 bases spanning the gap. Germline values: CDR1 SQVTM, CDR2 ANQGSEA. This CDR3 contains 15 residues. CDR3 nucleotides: TGCAGCGTTGAAGCATGGATCGGGTCTAACTATGGCTACACCTTC. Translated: CSVEAWIGSNYGYTF.

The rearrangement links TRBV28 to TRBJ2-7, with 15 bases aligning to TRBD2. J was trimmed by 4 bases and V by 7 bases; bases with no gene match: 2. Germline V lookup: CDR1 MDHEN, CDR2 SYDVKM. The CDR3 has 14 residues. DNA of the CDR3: TGTGCCAGCACCGGGACTAGCGGGGGGTACGAGCAGTACTTC. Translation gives CASTGTSGGYEQYF. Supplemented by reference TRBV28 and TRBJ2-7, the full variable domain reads DVKVTQSSRYLVKRTGEKVFLECVQDMDHENMFWYRQDPGLGLRLIYFSYDVKMKEKGDIPEGYSVSREKKERFSLILESASTNQTSMYLCASTGTSGGYEQYFGPGTRLTVT.

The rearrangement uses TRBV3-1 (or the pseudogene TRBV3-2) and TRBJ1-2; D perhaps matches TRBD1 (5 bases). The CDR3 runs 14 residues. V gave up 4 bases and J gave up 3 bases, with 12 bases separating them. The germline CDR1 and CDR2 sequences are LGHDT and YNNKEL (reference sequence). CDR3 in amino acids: CASSPRGAYYGYTF. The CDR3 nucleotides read TGTGCCAGCAGCCCTCGAGGGGCATACTATGGCTACACCTTC.

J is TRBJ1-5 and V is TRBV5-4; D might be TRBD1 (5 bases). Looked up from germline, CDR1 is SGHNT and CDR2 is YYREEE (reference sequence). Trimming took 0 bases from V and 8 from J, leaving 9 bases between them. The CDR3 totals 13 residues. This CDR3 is CASSLGGGEPQHF. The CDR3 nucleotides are TGTGCCAGCAGCTTGGGGGGGGGAGAGCCCCAGCATTTT.

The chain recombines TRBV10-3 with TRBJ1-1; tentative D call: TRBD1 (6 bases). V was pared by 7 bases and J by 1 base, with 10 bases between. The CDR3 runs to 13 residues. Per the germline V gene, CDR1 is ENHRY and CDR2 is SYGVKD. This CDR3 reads CAITRTENTEAFF. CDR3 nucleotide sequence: TGTGCCATCACCCGGACAGAGAACACTGAAGCTTTCTTT.

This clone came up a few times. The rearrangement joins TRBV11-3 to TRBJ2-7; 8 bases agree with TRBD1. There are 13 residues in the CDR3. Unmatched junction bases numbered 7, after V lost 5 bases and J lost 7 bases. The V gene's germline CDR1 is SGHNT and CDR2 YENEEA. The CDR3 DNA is TGTGCCAGCAGCGACCAAACAGGGGGAGAGCAGTACTTC. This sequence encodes CASSDQTGGEQYF.

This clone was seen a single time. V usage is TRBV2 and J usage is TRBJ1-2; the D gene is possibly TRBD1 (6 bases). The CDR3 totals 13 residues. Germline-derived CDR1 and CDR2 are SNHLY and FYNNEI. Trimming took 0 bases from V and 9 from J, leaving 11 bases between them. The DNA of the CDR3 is TGTGCCAGCAGTGAAGCTCAAGGGGGGAGCTACACCTTC. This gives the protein CASSEAQGGSYTF.

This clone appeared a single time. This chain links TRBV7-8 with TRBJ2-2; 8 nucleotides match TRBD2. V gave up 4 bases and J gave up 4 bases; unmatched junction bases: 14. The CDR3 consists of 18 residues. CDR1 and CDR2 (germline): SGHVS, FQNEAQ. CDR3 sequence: CASSSLAGGAVGTGELFF. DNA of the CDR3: TGTGCCAGCAGCTCCCTAGCCGGGGGGGCTGTCGGCACCGGGGAGCTGTTTTTT.

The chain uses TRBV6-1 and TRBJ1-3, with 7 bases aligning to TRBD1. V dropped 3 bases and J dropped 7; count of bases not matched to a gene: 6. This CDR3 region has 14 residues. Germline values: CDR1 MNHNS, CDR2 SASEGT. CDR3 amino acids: CASSDAGQRNTIYF. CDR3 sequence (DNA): TGTGCCAGCAGTGACGCGGGACAGAGGAACACCATATATTTT.

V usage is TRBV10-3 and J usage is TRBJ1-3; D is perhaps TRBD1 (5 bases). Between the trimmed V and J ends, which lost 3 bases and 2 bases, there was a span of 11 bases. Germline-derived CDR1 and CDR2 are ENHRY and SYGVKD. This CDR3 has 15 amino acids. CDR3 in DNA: TGTGCCATCAGTGATCAGGGTAAAACTGGAAACACCATATATTTT. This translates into CAISDQGKTGNTIYF.

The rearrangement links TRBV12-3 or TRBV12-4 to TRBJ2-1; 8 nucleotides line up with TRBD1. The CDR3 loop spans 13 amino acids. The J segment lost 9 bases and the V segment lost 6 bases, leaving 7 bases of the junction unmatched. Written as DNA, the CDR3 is TGTGCCAGCAGACCTACAGGGGGACGTGAGCAGTTCTTC. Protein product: CASRPTGGREQFF.

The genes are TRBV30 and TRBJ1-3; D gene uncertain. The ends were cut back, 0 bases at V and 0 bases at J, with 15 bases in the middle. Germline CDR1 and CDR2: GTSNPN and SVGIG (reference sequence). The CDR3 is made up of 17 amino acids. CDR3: CAWSVLGRPDSGNTIYF. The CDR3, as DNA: TGTGCCTGGAGTGTATTAGGTCGGCCCGACTCTGGAAACACCATATATTTT.

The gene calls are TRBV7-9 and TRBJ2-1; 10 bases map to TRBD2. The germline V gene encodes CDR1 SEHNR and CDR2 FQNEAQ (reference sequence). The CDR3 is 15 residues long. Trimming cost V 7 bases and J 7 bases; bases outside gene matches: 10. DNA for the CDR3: TGTGCCAGCACTTTCGAGCGGGGGGGTATTAATGAGCAGTTCTTC. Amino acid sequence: CASTFERGGINEQFF.

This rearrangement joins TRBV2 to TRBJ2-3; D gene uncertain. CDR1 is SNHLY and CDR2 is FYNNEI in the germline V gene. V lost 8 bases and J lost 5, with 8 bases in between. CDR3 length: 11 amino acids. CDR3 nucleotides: TGTGCCAGCGGCCCGGGAGATACGCAGTATTTT. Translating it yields CASGPGDTQYF. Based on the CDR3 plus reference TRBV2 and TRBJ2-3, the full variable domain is EPEVTQTPSHQVTQMGQEVILRCVPISNHLYFYWYRQILGQKVEFLVSFYNNEISEKSEIFDDQFSVERPDGSNFTLKIRSTKLEDSAMYFCASGPGDTQYFGPGTRLTVL.

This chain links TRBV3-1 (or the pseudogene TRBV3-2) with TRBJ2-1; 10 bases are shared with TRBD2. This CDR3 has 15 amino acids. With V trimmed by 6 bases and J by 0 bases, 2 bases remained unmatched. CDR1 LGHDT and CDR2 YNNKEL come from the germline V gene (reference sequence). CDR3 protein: CASRPSGGSYNEQFF. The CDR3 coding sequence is TGTGCCAGCAGGCCTAGCGGGGGCTCCTACAATGAGCAGTTCTTC.

The DNA of the CDR3 is TGTGCCAGCAGTGAAGAACCCGCTTACAAGGAGAGCACCTTC. It translates to CASSEEPAYKESTF. The chain recombines TRBV6-1 with TRBJ1-2, with unresolved D. The CDR3 runs to 14 residues. Deletions cut 1 base from V and 13 bases from J, with 19 bases between. Germline V gene lookup returns CDR1 MNHNS and CDR2 SASEGT.

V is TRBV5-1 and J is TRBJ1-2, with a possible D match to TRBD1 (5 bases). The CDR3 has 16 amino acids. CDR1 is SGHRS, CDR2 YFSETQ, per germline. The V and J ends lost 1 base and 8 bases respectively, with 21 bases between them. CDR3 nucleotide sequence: TGCGCCAGCAGCTTGCTCGGGGGGACGGCGGGAGGAGGCTACACCTTC. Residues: CASSLLGGTAGGGYTF.

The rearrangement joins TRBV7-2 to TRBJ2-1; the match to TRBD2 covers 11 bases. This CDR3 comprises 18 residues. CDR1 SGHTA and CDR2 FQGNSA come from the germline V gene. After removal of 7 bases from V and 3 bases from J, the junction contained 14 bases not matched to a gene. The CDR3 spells CASTPRTLAGGLYNEQFF. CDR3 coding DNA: TGTGCCAGCACCCCGCGAACGCTAGCGGGGGGCCTCTACAATGAGCAGTTCTTC.

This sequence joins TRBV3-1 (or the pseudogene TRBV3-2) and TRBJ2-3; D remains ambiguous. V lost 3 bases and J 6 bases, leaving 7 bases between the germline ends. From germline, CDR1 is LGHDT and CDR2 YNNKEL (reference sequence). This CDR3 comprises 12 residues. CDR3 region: CASSQLGDTQYF. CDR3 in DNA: TGTGCCAGCAGCCAGCTGGGGGATACGCAGTATTTT.